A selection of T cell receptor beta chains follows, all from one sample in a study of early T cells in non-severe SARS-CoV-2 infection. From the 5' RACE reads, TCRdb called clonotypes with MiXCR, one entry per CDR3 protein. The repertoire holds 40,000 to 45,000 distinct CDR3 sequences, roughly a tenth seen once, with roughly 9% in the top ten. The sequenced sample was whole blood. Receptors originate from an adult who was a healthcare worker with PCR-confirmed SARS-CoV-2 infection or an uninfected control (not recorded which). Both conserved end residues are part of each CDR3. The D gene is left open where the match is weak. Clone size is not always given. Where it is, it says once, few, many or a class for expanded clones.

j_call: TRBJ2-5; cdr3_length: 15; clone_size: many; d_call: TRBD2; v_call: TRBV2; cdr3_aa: CASSTSGGGQETQYF; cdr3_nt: TGTGCCAGCAGCACTAGCGGGGGAGGTCAAGAGACCCAGTACTTC
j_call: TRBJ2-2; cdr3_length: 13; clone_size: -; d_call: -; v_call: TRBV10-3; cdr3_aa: CASFAGRSGELFF; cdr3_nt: TGTGCCAGTTTCGCGGGAAGGTCCGGGGAGCTGTTTTTT
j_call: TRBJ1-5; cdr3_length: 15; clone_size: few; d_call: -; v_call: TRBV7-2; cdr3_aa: CASSLVRRRDQPQHF; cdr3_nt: TGTGCCAGCAGCTTAGTTCGGAGACGGGATCAGCCCCAGCATTTT
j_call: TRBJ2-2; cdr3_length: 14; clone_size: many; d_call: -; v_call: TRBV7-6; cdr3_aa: CASSQGPRGGELFF; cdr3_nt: TGTGCCAGCAGCCAAGGACCCCGGGGCGGGGAGCTGTTTTTT
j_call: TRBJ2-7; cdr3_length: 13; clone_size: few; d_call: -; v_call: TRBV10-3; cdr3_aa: CATDPQGSYEQYF; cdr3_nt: TGTGCCACCGACCCGCAGGGATCCTACGAGCAGTACTTC
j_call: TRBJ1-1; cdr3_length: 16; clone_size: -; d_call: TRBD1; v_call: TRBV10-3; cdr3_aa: CAISESNPGGHTEAFF; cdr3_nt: TGTGCCATCAGTGAGTCGAACCCAGGGGGACACACTGAAGCTTTCTTT
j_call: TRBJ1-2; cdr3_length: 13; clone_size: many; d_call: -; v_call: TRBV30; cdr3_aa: CAWSAGLSYGYTF; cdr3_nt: TGTGCCTGGAGTGCGGGACTGAGCTATGGCTACACCTTC
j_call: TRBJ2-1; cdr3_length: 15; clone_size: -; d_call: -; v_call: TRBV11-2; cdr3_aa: CASSFSWEDGLKQFF; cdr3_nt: TGTGCCAGCAGCTTTTCTTGGGAGGACGGGTTGAAGCAGTTCTTC
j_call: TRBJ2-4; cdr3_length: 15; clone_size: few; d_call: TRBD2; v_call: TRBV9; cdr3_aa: CASSGAGGPANIQYF; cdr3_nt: TGTGCCAGCAGCGGAGCGGGGGGGCCGGCCAACATTCAGTACTTC
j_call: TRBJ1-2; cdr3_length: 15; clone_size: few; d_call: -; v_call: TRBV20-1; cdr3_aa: CSARLGTGTVYGYTF; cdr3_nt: TGCAGTGCTAGATTGGGAACAGGGACGGTCTATGGCTACACCTTC
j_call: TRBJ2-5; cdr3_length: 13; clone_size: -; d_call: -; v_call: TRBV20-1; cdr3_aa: CSARGRGVETQYF; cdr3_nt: TGCAGTGCTAGAGGCAGGGGAGTGGAGACCCAGTACTTC
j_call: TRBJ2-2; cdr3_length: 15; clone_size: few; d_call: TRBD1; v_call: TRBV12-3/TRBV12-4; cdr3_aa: CASTTDRGGTGELFF; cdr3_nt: TGTGCCAGCACTACCGACAGGGGAGGAACCGGGGAGCTGTTTTTT
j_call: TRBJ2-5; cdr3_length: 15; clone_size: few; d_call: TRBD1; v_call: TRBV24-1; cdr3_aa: CATSEPGTGEETQYF; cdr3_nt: TGTGCCACCAGTGAGCCCGGGACAGGGGAAGAGACCCAGTACTTC
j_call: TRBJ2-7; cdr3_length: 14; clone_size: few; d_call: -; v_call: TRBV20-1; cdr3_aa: CSANLGGSLYEQYF; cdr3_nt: TGCAGTGCTAATCTAGGGGGTTCCCTCTACGAGCAGTACTTC